A selection of T cell receptor beta chains follows, all from one sample in a study of PD-L1 blockade in urothelial cancer. Here immunoSEQ multiplex PCR was the method, and the copy in TCRdb shows in-frame clones only, minus some. Here the sample spans roughly 74,000 clones, 87% being singletons. Specimen: PBMCs, collected around atezolizumab (anti-PD-L1) treatment. The source of these receptors is a woman in her 70s with urothelial cancer. CDR3s include the opening cysteine and the closing phenylalanine or tryptophan. The D gene is left open where the match is weak. Rows may omit the clone size; those that give it use once, few, many or a size class.

size	V	J	D	CDR3	DNA
.	TRBV15	TRBJ2-5	.	CATSRLTSYQETQYF	TGTGCCACCAGCAGACTCACATCGTACCAAGAGACCCAGTACTTC
few	TRBV10-3	TRBJ2-7	.	CAISESTGINEQYF	TGTGCCATCAGTGAGTCTACAGGTATTAACGAGCAGTACTTC
.	TRBV27	TRBJ2-7	TRBD1	CASSLLGEDRRSYEQYF	TGTGCCAGCAGTTTATTAGGTGAGGACAGGAGATCCTACGAGCAGTACTTC
.	TRBV10-1	TRBJ2-7	.	CASSADWSGEQYF	TGCGCCAGCAGTGCGGACTGGTCGGGCGAGCAGTACTTC
.	TRBV7-2	TRBJ2-2	TRBD1	CASSFWGQGAAPGELFF	TGTGCCAGCAGCTTCTGGGGACAGGGGGCGGCTCCCGGGGAGCTGTTTTTT
.	TRBV5-1	TRBJ2-5	TRBD2	CASSLELAGPGETQYF	TGCGCCAGCAGCTTGGAACTAGCGGGACCGGGGGAGACCCAGTACTTC
.	TRBV7-2	TRBJ1-6	.	CASSPRTLIGSPLHF	TGTGCCAGCAGTCCAAGAACGTTGATCGGGTCACCCCTCCACTTT
many	TRBV4-1	TRBJ1-1	.	CASSQGRHQYEAFF	TGCGCCAGCAGCCAAGGCAGGCATCAGTATGAAGCTTTCTTT
.	TRBV5-4	TRBJ2-3	TRBD1	CASSWDRGLGDTQYF	TGTGCCAGCAGCTGGGACAGGGGGCTTGGTGATACGCAGTATTTT
.	TRBV2	TRBJ2-7	.	CASSLNREGSEQYF	TGTGCCAGCAGTCTCAACAGGGAGGGCTCCGAGCAGTACTTC
.	TRBV5-1	TRBJ2-7	TRBD1	CASSLATGTEREYF	TGCGCCAGCAGCTTAGCTACCGGGACAGAGAGGGAGTACTTC
.	TRBV10-3	TRBJ1-4	.	CAISGGLDEKLFF	TGTGCCATCAGCGGAGGGCTTGATGAAAAACTGTTTTTT
.	TRBV30	TRBJ2-1	TRBD1	CAWNMGDRGNNEQFF	TGTGCCTGGAACATGGGGGACAGGGGAAACAATGAGCAGTTCTTC
.	TRBV19	TRBJ2-1	TRBD2	CASSIGGWTSGRGDSYNEQFF	TGTGCCAGTAGTATCGGAGGGTGGACTAGCGGGAGGGGAGACTCCTACAATGAGCAGTTCTTC